This TCR beta chain was obtained from a study of blood T cells in healthy people across ages. Findings and limits, study-wide: Naive CD4+ cells and diversity were both higher in long-lived donors than in aged donors.

A J-beta primer mix and a sample-barcoded 5' primer were used in a second PCR of roughly 7 to 12 cycles. The authors tagged each cDNA molecule using a template-switch adaptor with 12 random nucleotides. TCRdb fed the 5' RACE reads into MiXCR, producing one record per CDR3 protein. The sample lists 780,000 or so distinct CDR3 sequences; roughly three fifths were seen once. Regarding this clonotype: What it binds is not known.

The receptor's source is a man in his forties or fifties in good health. Sample: blood.

CDR3 coding DNA: TGTGCCAGCAGCTCTGGGCTAGCGGGAGCGAATGAGCAGTTCTTC. Its translation is CASSSGLAGANEQFF. The chain recombines TRBV7-2 with TRBJ2-1; TRBD2 matches 10 bases. The germline CDR1 and CDR2 sequences are SGHTA and FQGNSA. The trim removed 4 bases at V and 7 bases at J, leaving 7 bases unmatched. CDR3 size: 15 residues.